This entry describes one TCR beta chain. The CDR3 consists of 13 residues. Trimming removed 5 bases from V and 2 bases from J; junction bases left unmatched: 1. Germline loops: CDR1 SNHLY, CDR2 FYNNEI. The sample belongs to a study of T cell changes during pregnancy in multiple sclerosis. Profiling relied on immunoSEQ multiplex PCR, and the TCRdb table lists in-frame clones only, not all of them. The sample has roughly 38,000 clones, approximately 91% seen once. The specimen comprised CD4+ T cells from peripheral blood mononuclear cells, sampled after pregnancy. The TCR comes from a female donor in good health, enrolled as a control in a pregnancy study. This chain connects TRBV2 to TRBJ2-5, with 8 positions matching TRBD2. The CDR3 spells CASSRGGQETQYF. CDR3 DNA: TGTGCCAGCAGTCGGGGGGGTCAAGAGACCCAGTACTTC.